The entry that follows covers one T cell receptor (beta chain) sequence. The clone's antigen remains unknown. Per-nucleotide qualities are absent, and no much larger clonotype sits a single base away. The sample originates from a study of blood T cell repertoires in COVID-19 (dated by TCRdb to about 2020). Turning to the overall study: Collaborator samples came from the United States, Italy and Spain and covered acute and convalescent phases of COVID-19. The material from the prospective study consisted of cDNA or gDNA derived from T cells, B-cell-depleted T cells, or PBMCs. Deeply sampled blood TCRbeta repertoires from subjects exposed to, actively infected with, or recovered from COVID-19 were included in the dataset. A freely available public database, intended as a resource for researchers studying the immune response to SARS-CoV-2, is where the repertoires were released. The samples were drawn from two sources: the first 160 participants of the ongoing ImmuneRACE study, and over 1,000 subjects contributed by 6 global collaborators. A de-identified subject ID, COVID-19 status, age in years and sex were almost always included in the sample metadata. Where available, HLA class I and class II types were taken from metadata supplied by the sample provider and were not determined by assay-based typing. The investigation overall reported the following: Clinical and demographic metadata were provided uncurated, with the amount varying by source and participant.

The germline V gene yields SNHLY for CDR1 and FYNNEI for CDR2. The CDR3, from cysteine to phenylalanine, totals 12 residues. Only CDR3 DNA remains: 36 bases, in frame from the first base. V is cut back by 9 bases and J by 8 bases, with 9 bases in the junction unmatched. One collaborating source in Seattle enrolled patients during active infection and followed them longitudinally through the course of disease. Collaborating institutions collected whole blood in K2EDTA tubes following their own protocols. For TCRbeta analysis, collaborator samples were shipped as frozen whole blood, as isolated PBMCs, or as DNA extracted from either sample type. The immunoSEQ Assay, a bias-controlled multiplex PCR, was used to amplify TCRbeta CDR3 regions from genomic DNA. As for how the authors treated the data: The number of nucleated cells in each sample was estimated from the amplification of reference gene primers within the assay. To quantify the absolute abundance of each unique TCRbeta CDR3 rearrangement, sequence reads were collapsed and filtered. For each sample, productive Simpson clonality was calculated as the square root of Simpson's diversity index over productive rearrangements. TCRdb holds this immuneACCESS table with in-frame rearrangements only. Some clones are missing; in checked studies, unresolved V genes explain under half, and the rest has no known cause. The V and J calls and clone size come from that table; D and trimming were worked out from the DNA. The sample records roughly 500,000 clones, 80% to 90% of which are singletons. The ten largest account for around 0.9% of the sample.

The chain is assembled from TRBV2 and TRBJ1-2; TRBD1 lines up with 7 middle nucleotides. Input material: peripheral blood. The origin of this receptor is a man aged 18 to 35 with COVID-19, enrolled during active disease. For the CDR3, the sequence is CASTSTGRGYTF. DNA sequence: TGTGCCAGTACGTCGACAGGGCGCGGCTACACCTTC.